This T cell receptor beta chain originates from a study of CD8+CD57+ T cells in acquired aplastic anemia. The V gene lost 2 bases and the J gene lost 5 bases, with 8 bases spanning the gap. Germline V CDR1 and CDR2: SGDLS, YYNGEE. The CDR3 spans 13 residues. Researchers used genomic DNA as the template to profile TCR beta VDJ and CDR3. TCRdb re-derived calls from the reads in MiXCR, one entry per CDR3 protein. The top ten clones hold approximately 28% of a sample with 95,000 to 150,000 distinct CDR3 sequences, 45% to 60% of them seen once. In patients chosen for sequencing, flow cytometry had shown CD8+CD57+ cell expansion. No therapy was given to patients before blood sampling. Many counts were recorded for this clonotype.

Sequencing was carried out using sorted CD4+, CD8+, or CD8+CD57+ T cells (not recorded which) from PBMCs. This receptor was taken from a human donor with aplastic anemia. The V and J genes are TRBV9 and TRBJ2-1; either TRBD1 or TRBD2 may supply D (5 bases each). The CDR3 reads CASSVQGDNEQFF. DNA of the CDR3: TGTGCCAGCAGCGTTCAGGGAGACAATGAGCAGTTCTTC.